This TCR beta chain was obtained from a study of shared clonotypes between healthy human individuals. TCRdb's copy holds only in-frame clones and misses some; the assay was immunoSEQ multiplex PCR. The sample yields more than 2 million clones, roughly 94% seen once. V lost 7 bases to trimming and J lost 3 bases, with 13 bases between them. The CDR3 length is 14 residues. Germline CDR1 reads MNHNS; CDR2 reads SASEGT. Sequenced input: naive CD4+ T cells sorted from blood. The subset denotes: CD45RA+ positively selected. The chain carries TRBV6-1 and TRBJ1-5, with D tentatively TRBD1 (5 bases). This TCR was sampled from a man between 18 and 35 years old in good health. The CDR3 region is CASNLGQANQPQHF. The CDR3, as DNA: TGTGCCAGCAATCTGGGGCAGGCCAATCAGCCCCAGCATTTT.